This T cell receptor (beta chain) was identified during a study of metastatic and nonmetastatic thyroid tumors. Study details: Repertoires were compared across blood and tumor or nodule tissue from malignant and benign thyroid patients.

The CDR3 covers 18 residues. With 1 base removed from V and 0 bases from J, the gap between germline ends came to 18 bases. The germline CDR1 and CDR2 sequences are SGHVT and SQSDAQ. This clone has ten or more counts. The antigen remains unidentified. Until they underwent thyroid surgery, no patient had received any treatment. Regarding the study as a whole: It was reportedly found that TCR beta diversity was significantly higher in malignant thyroid tumors than in benign nodules, a difference seen in both blood and tumor samples.

Authors' methods: Researchers built a distant-metastasis classifier for papillary thyroid cancer that drew on CDR3 differences across clinicopathological groups. TCRdb recomputed clones from the PCR reads via MiXCR. These V and J calls derive from TCRdb rather than the authors' analysis. This table holds tens of thousands of clones, around an eighth found once. The genes are TRBV7-4 and TRBJ1-1, with TRBD1 as a possible D gene (6 bases). What was sequenced was blood. The TCR was taken from a male donor with papillary thyroid cancer or a benign thyroid nodule (not recorded which). Some clones in this sample may be carry-over from other donors' samples. CDR3 sequence reads: CASSLGTLKGGMNTEAFF. The CDR3 nucleotides are TGTGCCAGCAGCTTAGGGACCTTAAAAGGGGGGATGAACACTGAAGCTTTCTTT.